The clone carrying this T cell receptor beta chain is termed large (0.1 to 1%). Its antigen is unidentified. These data belong to a study of circulating CD8 cells and anti-PD-1 response in melanoma. Sorting of live CD3+CD8+TCRalphabeta+ cells by PD-1 and/or TIGIT gave four subsets. Regarding the study as a whole: Experiments were generally run without replicates.

Trimming stripped 5 bases from V and 0 bases from J, with 10 bases between. The CDR3 is made up of 13 amino acids. Germline V gene sequence: CDR1 SQVTM, CDR2 ANQGSEA. Using approximately 15 ng of total RNA, TCR libraries were made with the QIAseq Immune Repertoire TCR panel. TCRdb reanalysed the reads using MiXCR and keeps one entry per CDR3 protein. The sample holds hundreds of distinct CDR3 sequences, roughly 7.5% seen once. Material: CD8+ T cells from PBMCs, obtained at baseline or after one month of anti-PD-1 therapy (not recorded which). The gene calls are TRBV29-1 and TRBJ1-1; no firm D call. This TCR was recovered from a human donor with melanoma. The CDR3: CSVKVPLNTEAFF. For the CDR3, the DNA is TGCAGCGTTAAGGTTCCCTTGAACACTGAAGCTTTCTTT.